This TCR beta chain was documented in a study of T cell responses to AZD1222 COVID-19 vaccine. Study-level findings and limits: Only a handful of AZD1222 recipients were seropositive at baseline. Reports say nearly half of spike-specific TCRs go after unmutated variant regions. Spike-specific TCR breadth rose after two AZD1222 doses, and depth rose as well.

Points on this clone: Its antigen is unknown.

Sequenced by immunoSEQ multiplex PCR; TCRdb stores in-frame clones only, minus some. The sample records some 150,000 clones, approximately 90% being singletons. V lost 3 bases and J 6 bases, leaving 14 bases between the germline ends. In germline, CDR1 is LGHNA, CDR2 YSLEER. The length of the CDR3 is 15 residues. This clonotype was obtained from an adult who received the MenACWY meningococcal vaccine as a control. This material consisted of peripheral blood, taken 28 days after the second dose of the MenACWY control vaccine. The chain links TRBV4-3 to TRBJ1-4, with D possibly matching TRBD1 (5 bases). CDR3 bases: TGCGCCAGCAGCCATGGAGTCGGGACGGATGAAAAACTGTTTTTT. Residues: CASSHGVGTDEKLFF.